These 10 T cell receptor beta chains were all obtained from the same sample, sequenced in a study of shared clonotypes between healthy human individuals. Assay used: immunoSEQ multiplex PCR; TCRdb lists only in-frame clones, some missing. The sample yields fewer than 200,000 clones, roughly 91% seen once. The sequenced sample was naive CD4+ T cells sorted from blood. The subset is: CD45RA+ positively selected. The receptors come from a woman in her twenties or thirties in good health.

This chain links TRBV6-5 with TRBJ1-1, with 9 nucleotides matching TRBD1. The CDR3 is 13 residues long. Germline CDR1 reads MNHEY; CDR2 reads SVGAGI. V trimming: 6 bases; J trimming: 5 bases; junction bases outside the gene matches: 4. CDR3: CASSPGTGTEAFF. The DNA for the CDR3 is TGTGCCAGCAGCCCCGGGACAGGGACTGAAGCTTTCTTT.

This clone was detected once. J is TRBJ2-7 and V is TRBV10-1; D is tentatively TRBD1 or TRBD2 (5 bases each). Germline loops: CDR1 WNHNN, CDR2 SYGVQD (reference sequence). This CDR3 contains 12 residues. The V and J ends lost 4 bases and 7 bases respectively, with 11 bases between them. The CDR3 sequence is CASSAGGEEQYF. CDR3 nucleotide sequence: TGCGCCAGCAGTGCTGGGGGAGAAGAGCAGTACTTC.

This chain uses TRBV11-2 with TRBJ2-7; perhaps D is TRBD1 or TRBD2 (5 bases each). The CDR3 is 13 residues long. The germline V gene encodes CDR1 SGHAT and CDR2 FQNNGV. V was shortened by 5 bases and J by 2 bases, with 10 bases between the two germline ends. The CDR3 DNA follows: TGTGCCAGCAGCGGGGACGGAACCTACGAGCAGTACTTC. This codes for CASSGDGTYEQYF.

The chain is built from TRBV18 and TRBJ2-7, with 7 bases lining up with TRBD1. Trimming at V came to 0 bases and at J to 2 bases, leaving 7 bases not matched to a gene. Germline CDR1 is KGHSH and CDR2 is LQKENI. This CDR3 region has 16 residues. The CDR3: CASSPPGARGTYEQYF. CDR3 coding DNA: TGTGCCAGCTCACCACCTGGCGCCAGGGGGACCTACGAGCAGTACTTC.

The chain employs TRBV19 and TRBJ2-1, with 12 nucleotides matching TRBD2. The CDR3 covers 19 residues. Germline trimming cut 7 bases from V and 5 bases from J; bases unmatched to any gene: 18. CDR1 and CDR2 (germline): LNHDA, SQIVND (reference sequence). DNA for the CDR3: TGTGCCAGTAAGTTGACTAGCGGGAGACCTATTAAGGAGGACAATGAGCAGTTCTTC. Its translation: CASKLTSGRPIKEDNEQFF.

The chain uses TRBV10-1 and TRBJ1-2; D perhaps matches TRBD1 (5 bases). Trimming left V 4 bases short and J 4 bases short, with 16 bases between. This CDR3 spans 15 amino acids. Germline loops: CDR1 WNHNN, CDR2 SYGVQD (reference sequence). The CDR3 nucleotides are TGCGCCAGCAGTGCGGGGCAGGGTTCACTCTATGGCTACACCTTC. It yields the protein CASSAGQGSLYGYTF.

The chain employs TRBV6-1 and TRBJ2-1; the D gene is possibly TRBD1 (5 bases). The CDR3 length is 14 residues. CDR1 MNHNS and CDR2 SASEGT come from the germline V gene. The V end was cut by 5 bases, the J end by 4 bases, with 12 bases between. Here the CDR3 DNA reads TGTGCCAGCAGTCGGGCGACAGCTTACAATGAGCAGTTCTTC. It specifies CASSRATAYNEQFF.

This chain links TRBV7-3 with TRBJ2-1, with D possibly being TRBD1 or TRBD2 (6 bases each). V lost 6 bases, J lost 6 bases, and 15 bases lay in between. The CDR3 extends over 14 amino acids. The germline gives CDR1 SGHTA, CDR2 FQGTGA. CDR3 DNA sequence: TGTGCCAGCAGTCAAGGGGGGACGACCAATGAGCAGTTCTTC. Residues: CASSQGGTTNEQFF. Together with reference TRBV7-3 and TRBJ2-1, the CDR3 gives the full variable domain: GAGVSQTPSNKVTEKGKYVELRCDPISGHTALYWYRQSLGQGPEFLIYFQGTGAADDSGLPNDRFFAVRPEGSVSTLKIQRTERGDSAVYLCASSQGGTTNEQFFGPGTRLTVL.

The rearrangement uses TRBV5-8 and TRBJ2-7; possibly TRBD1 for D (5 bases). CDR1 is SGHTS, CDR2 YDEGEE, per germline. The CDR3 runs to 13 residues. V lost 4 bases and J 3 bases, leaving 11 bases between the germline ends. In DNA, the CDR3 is TGTGCCAGCAGCCCATGGGGCATCTACGAGCAGTACTTC. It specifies CASSPWGIYEQYF.

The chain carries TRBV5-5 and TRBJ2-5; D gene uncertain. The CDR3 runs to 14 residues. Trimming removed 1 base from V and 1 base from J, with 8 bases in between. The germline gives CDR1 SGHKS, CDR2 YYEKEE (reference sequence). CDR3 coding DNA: TGTGCCAGCAGCTTGAACAGAGCCCAAGAGACCCAGTACTTC. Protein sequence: CASSLNRAQETQYF.